The table lists the clone carrying this T cell receptor beta chain with a count of one. Its specificity is not known. The length of the CDR3 is 16 residues. J gave up 4 bases and V 4 bases, and 6 bases lay outside the gene matches. Germline values: CDR1 MDHEN, CDR2 SYDVKM. These data belong to a study of cytomegalovirus exposure and HLA in healthy donors. Study findings and constraints: Immune exposure information available was restricted to CMV serostatus. The productive fraction for most TCR beta V segments was about 90% or about 30% in an earlier analysis.

The primer mix had 60 Vbeta and 13 Jbeta primers. Only in-frame clones appear in the TCRdb table, and some are missing; sequencing was by immunoSEQ multiplex PCR. The top ten clones hold around 4% of a sample with around 120,000 clones, more than 60% of them seen once. The chain recombines TRBV28 with TRBJ2-1; the match to TRBD1 covers 11 bases. The sequenced sample consisted of PBMCs. The sequence came from a woman in her thirties or forties in good health and CMV-seronegative. The CDR3 coding sequence is TGTGCCAGCAGTTCACCCGGGGACAGGGGGTACAATGAGCAGTTCTTC. Amino acid sequence: CASSSPGDRGYNEQFF.